Detailed here is one TCR beta chain. Its specificity is not known. This entry is derived from a study of cytomegalovirus exposure and HLA in healthy donors. Trimming left V 1 base short and J 4 bases short, with 12 bases between. The CDR3 is made up of 14 amino acids. Germline V gene sequence: CDR1 SGHKS, CDR2 YYEKEE (reference sequence). Study-level results: TCR beta chains numbering more than 150 were designated cytomegalovirus-associated. Later, an analysis found that TCR clusters from the first cohort tended to co-occur in the roughly 110 validation repertoires. The classifier, whose performance was assessed in both the original and validation cohorts, reportedly diagnosed cytomegalovirus status with high specificity and sensitivity.

Sequenced by immunoSEQ multiplex PCR; TCRdb stores in-frame clones only, minus some. The data show hundreds of thousands of clones, 83% seen once. The source is a woman aged 18 to 35 in good health and CMV-seronegative. The sequencing input was PBMCs. This chain connects TRBV5-5 to TRBJ2-7; D possibly matches TRBD1 or TRBD2 (6 bases each). In DNA, the CDR3 is TGTGCCAGCAGCTTGAACGGGGGCTGGTACGAGCAGTACTTC. Translated: CASSLNGGWYEQYF.